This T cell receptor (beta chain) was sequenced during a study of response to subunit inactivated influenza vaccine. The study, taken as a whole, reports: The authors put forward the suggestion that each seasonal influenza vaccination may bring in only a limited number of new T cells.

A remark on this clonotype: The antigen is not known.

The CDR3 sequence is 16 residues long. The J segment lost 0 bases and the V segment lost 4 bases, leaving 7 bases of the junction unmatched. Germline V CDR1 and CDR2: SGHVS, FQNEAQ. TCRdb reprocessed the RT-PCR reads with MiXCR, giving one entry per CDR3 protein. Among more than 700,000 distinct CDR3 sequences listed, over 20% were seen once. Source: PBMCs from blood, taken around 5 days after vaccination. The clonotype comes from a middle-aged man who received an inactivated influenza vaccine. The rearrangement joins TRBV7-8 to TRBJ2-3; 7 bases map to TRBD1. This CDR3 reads CASSYYRGSSTDTQYF. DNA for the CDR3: TGTGCCAGCAGCTATTACAGGGGCTCTAGCACAGATACGCAGTATTTT.